Presented here are 19 T cell receptor beta chains from one specimen sequenced in a study of shared clonotypes between healthy human individuals. The protocol was immunoSEQ multiplex PCR, while the TCRdb copy is restricted to in-frame clones and leaves out a portion. The profile shows under 1,900,000 clones, about 98.5% of them singletons. Sequenced sample: naive CD4+ T cells sorted from blood. As to subset: CD45RA+ positively selected. The receptors here all came from a man aged 25 to 40 in good health.

The J gene is TRBJ2-7, the V gene TRBV11-2; 8 nucleotides agree with TRBD1. The CDR3 is made up of 16 amino acids. Germline V gene data show CDR1 as SGHAT and CDR2 as FQNNGV. V was pared by 0 bases and J by 2 bases, with 6 bases of the junction left unmatched. This CDR3 reads CASSLDVTGVAYEQYF. CDR3 nucleotides: TGTGCCAGCAGCTTAGATGTGACAGGGGTTGCCTACGAGCAGTACTTC.

The chain links TRBV5-1 to TRBJ2-1; TRBD1 might be the D (6 bases). V lost 4 bases to trimming and J lost 10 bases, with 15 bases between them. The CDR3 spans 13 residues. Germline V gene sequence: CDR1 SGHRS, CDR2 YFSETQ. CDR3 sequence: CASSPQVQGEQFF. The CDR3 region has the DNA TGCGCCAGCAGCCCCCAGGTGCAGGGGGAGCAGTTCTTC. The full variable domain, its missing parts supplied by reference TRBV5-1 and TRBJ2-1, is KAGVTQTPRYLIKTRGQQVTLSCSPISGHRSVSWYQQTPGQGLQFLFEYFSETQRNKGNFPGRFSGRQFSNSRSEMNVSTLELGDSALYLCASSPQVQGEQFFGPGTRLTVL.

The chain is built from TRBV29-1 and TRBJ2-2; D possibly corresponds to TRBD1 (5 bases). Trimming stripped 7 bases from V and 2 bases from J, with 14 bases between. Germline V gene sequence: CDR1 SQVTM, CDR2 ANQGSEA. This CDR3 is built from 14 residues. CDR3 sequence (DNA): TGCAGCGCCCGATTCAGGGCTAACACCGGGGAGCTGTTTTTT. Its translation is CSARFRANTGELFF.

The V call is TRBV6-6, the J call TRBJ1-2; no reliable D call. Germline-derived CDR1 and CDR2 are MNHNY and SVGAGI (reference sequence). There are 13 residues in the CDR3. V was cut by 0 bases and J by 8 bases, with 10 bases left in between. CDR3 amino acids: CASSYSNLSGYTF. For the CDR3, the DNA is TGTGCCAGCAGTTACTCTAATCTATCCGGCTACACCTTC.

V is TRBV4-3 and J is TRBJ2-7; TRBD2 aligns across 14 bases. The V gene's germline CDR1 is LGHNA and CDR2 YSLEER. This CDR3 has 16 residues. V shed 3 bases, J shed 6 bases, and the junction held 7 bases outside the gene matches. The CDR3 is CASSQGAGLAGGEQYF. In DNA, the CDR3 is TGCGCCAGCAGCCAGGGGGCCGGACTAGCGGGAGGCGAGCAGTACTTC.

CDR3 in amino acids: CASGWENNANEQFF. CDR3 coding DNA: TGCGCCAGCGGCTGGGAGAATAACGCCAATGAGCAGTTCTTC. The rearrangement links TRBV4-3 to TRBJ2-1; D is possibly TRBD2 (5 bases). Germline values: CDR1 LGHNA, CDR2 YSLEER. Trimming cost V 8 bases and J 6 bases, with 17 bases left between them. The CDR3 has 14 amino acids.

This rearrangement joins TRBV19 to TRBJ1-5; D possibly corresponds to TRBD1 (6 bases). Germline V gene data show CDR1 as LNHDA and CDR2 as SQIVND (reference sequence). The ends were cut back, 3 bases at V and 4 bases at J, with 10 bases in the middle. The CDR3 runs to 14 residues. The CDR3 region is CASSISTGNQPQHF. CDR3 DNA: TGTGCCAGTAGTATTAGCACAGGGAATCAGCCCCAGCATTTT.

Concerning this clone: Other nucleotide sequences from this sample produce the same CDR3. V usage is TRBV5-1 and J usage is TRBJ2-3; perhaps D is TRBD1 or TRBD2 (6 bases each). V lost 2 bases to trimming and J lost 4 bases, with 8 bases between them. The germline V gene encodes CDR1 SGHRS and CDR2 YFSETQ. This CDR3 region has 13 residues. This chain's CDR3 is CASSFGGADTQYF. The CDR3 bases are TGCGCCAGCAGCTTCGGGGGCGCAGATACGCAGTATTTT.

The chain is built from TRBV28 and TRBJ2-2; D might be TRBD1 or TRBD2, each matching 5 bases. The CDR3 loop spans 14 amino acids. Germline CDR1 reads MDHEN; CDR2 reads SYDVKM. Trimming cost V 7 bases and J 5 bases, with 14 bases left between them. The CDR3 loop reads CASNGQGRTGELFF. CDR3 DNA: TGTGCCAGCAATGGGCAGGGACGAACCGGGGAGCTGTTTTTT.

The rearrangement links TRBV7-3 to TRBJ2-1; weak D call: TRBD2 (5 bases). Germline CDR1 is SGHTA and CDR2 is FQGTGA. V was trimmed by 2 bases and J by 0 bases, leaving 14 bases between them. The CDR3 extends over 17 amino acids. CDR3 protein: CASSLSIAKSSYNEQFF. As DNA, the CDR3 is TGTGCCAGCAGCTTATCTATAGCGAAGAGCTCCTACAATGAGCAGTTCTTC.

The genes are TRBV2 and TRBJ2-3; 8 positions match TRBD2. The CDR3 runs to 12 residues. The V segment lost 7 bases and the J segment 8 bases; nucleotides outside the gene matches: 5. CDR1 SNHLY and CDR2 FYNNEI come from the germline V gene. The CDR3 reads CASTGSGGTQYF. The CDR3, as DNA: TGTGCCAGCACGGGAAGCGGGGGTACGCAGTATTTT.

This clone was picked up one time. The chain recombines TRBV19 with TRBJ1-1; possible D gene TRBD1, 5 bases. The CDR3 runs to 14 residues. V lost 0 bases and J 4 bases, leaving 9 bases between the germline ends. The germline V gene encodes CDR1 LNHDA and CDR2 SQIVND (reference sequence). The chain's CDR3 is CASSIEAGTTEAFF. Written as DNA, the CDR3 is TGTGCCAGTAGTATAGAGGCAGGGACCACTGAAGCTTTCTTT. Complete variable domain (other parts from reference TRBV19 and TRBJ1-1): DGGITQSPKYLFRKEGQNVTLSCEQNLNHDAMYWYRQDPGQGLRLIYYSQIVNDFQKGDIAEGYSVSREKKESFPLTVTSAQKNPTAFYLCASSIEAGTTEAFFGQGTRLTVV.

The chain is built from TRBV4-3 and TRBJ1-3; TRBD1 is a possible D gene (6 bases). Trimming took 0 bases from V and 4 from J, leaving 16 bases between them. The CDR3 is made up of 17 amino acids. Germline values: CDR1 LGHNA, CDR2 YSLEER. The CDR3 reads CASSQDLVGALGNTIYF. CDR3 nucleotides: TGCGCCAGCAGCCAAGATCTCGTGGGGGCGCTGGGAAACACCATATATTTT.

The chain recombines TRBV7-9 with TRBJ2-7, with 10 bases lining up with TRBD2. CDR1 and CDR2 (germline): SEHNR, FQNEAQ (reference sequence). The CDR3 has 15 amino acids. Trimming cost V 2 bases and J 2 bases; bases outside gene matches: 3. The CDR3 is CASSLPSGRTYEQYF. In DNA form, the CDR3 reads TGTGCCAGCAGCTTACCTAGCGGGAGAACCTACGAGCAGTACTTC.

The V call is TRBV27, the J call TRBJ2-7; D remains ambiguous. Trimming took off 3 bases at V and 3 bases at J, with 9 bases between the two ends. The CDR3 is made up of 13 amino acids. The germline gives CDR1 MNHEY, CDR2 SMNVEV (reference sequence). CDR3 DNA: TGTGCCAGCAGTTTTATTTTCAGCTACGAGCAGTACTTC. Protein product: CASSFIFSYEQYF.

The gene calls are TRBV7-6 and TRBJ2-1, with D unresolved. Trimming left V 5 bases short and J 9 bases short, with 14 bases between. Germline lookup yields CDR1 SGHVS and CDR2 FNYEAQ. The CDR3 length is 13 residues. The chain's CDR3 is CASSPGWDFEQFF. In DNA form, the CDR3 reads TGTGCCAGCAGCCCCGGCTGGGATTTTGAGCAGTTCTTC.

This sequence joins TRBV6-1 and TRBJ2-1; no definite D call. CDR1 is MNHNS and CDR2 is SASEGT in the germline V gene. The CDR3 sequence is 16 residues long. Trimming took 0 bases from V and 3 from J, leaving 12 bases between them. CDR3 in DNA: TGTGCCAGCAGTGAAGCGCTCCCCCCTTTCTACAATGAGCAGTTCTTC. This encodes CASSEALPPFYNEQFF.

This sequence joins TRBV5-4 and TRBJ2-5, with TRBD2 identical over 11 bases. The CDR3 covers 15 residues. The ends lost 0 bases at V and 5 bases at J; junction bases unmatched: 3. Germline V lookup: CDR1 SGHNT, CDR2 YYREEE (reference sequence). The CDR3 nucleotides read TGTGCCAGCAGCTTGGCCGCTAGCGGGGGGGAGACCCAGTACTTC. As protein: CASSLAASGGETQYF.

The J gene is TRBJ2-3, the V gene TRBV5-1, with 9 bases identical to TRBD2. The CDR3 runs to 16 residues. The V and J ends lost 4 bases and 4 bases, in that order; junction bases with no gene match: 10. Germline V CDR1 and CDR2: SGHRS, YFSETQ. This CDR3 is CASSHLAGSGADTQYF. The CDR3 DNA reads TGCGCCAGCAGCCATCTAGCGGGATCGGGGGCAGATACGCAGTATTTT.